This TCR beta chain was profiled in a study of glioma-infiltrating T cells. Findings and caveats of the study: Tissue and blood shared very few CDR3 sequences. Above-expected tissue-blood divergence occurred in all gliomas, most in low-grade ones. Shared blood CDR3 signature motifs marked patients with low tissue-blood divergence.

TCR alpha and beta CDR3 regions were amplified from RNA using iRepertoire nested multiplex PCR. TCRdb analysed the multiplex PCR reads with MiXCR anew, one entry per CDR3 protein. The sample gives around 350,000 distinct CDR3 sequences, roughly two fifths of which show up once; around 11% is in the top ten. The CDR3 totals 16 residues. Trimming took off 6 bases at V and 11 bases at J, with 28 bases between the two ends. As for this clonotype: What it binds is not known.

The receptor was isolated from a human donor with low-grade glioma or glioblastoma, undergoing nonglioma brain surgery, or in good health (not recorded which). The sequenced material came from glioma tissue, nonneoplastic brain tissue, or PBMCs (not recorded which). The chain links TRBV12-3 or TRBV12-4 to TRBJ2-5, with D possibly called TRBD1 or TRBD2 (5 bases each). CDR3 region: CASRNRNYGTRGEQYF. The CDR3 DNA reads TGTGCCAGCAGGAACCGAAATTACGGAACAAGAGGGGAGCAGTACTTC.